Below are 27 T cell receptor beta chains sequenced from a single sample in a study of blood T cell repertoires in COVID-19 (dated by TCRdb to about 2020). Library construction relied on the immunoSEQ multiplex PCR assay. What TCRdb holds here is the immuneACCESS table cut down to in-frame rearrangements. Part of the clones is not present; checked against another copy, under half of the missing clones reflect an unresolved V gene, and the others are unexplained. Within this sample are a few hundred thousand clones, with 80% to 90% of them counted one time only. The ten largest clones add up to roughly 0.78% of the sample. Sequenced input: peripheral blood. The receptor set was obtained from a man aged 18 to 29 with COVID-19, enrolled during active disease.

V gene TRBV6-5 combines with J gene TRBJ2-7; a weak D match, TRBD1 (6 bases). With 10 bases removed from V and 4 bases from J, the gap between germline ends came to 11 bases. The CDR3 sequence is 11 residues long. The germline V gene has CDR1 MNHEY and CDR2 SVGAGI. The CDR3 coding sequence is TGTGCCACCGACGACAGGTACGAGCAGTACTTC. Translating gives CATDDRYEQYF.

The V gene is TRBV7-9, the J gene TRBJ2-7; D perhaps matches TRBD2 (5 bases). There are 11 residues in the CDR3. V gave up 8 bases and J gave up 6 bases, with 11 bases separating them. CDR1 and CDR2 (germline): SEHNR, FQNEAQ (reference sequence). CDR3 bases: TGTGCCAGCGGCGAGGGTCTCGAGCAGTACTTC. It codes for CASGEGLEQYF.

The chain carries TRBV3-1 (or the pseudogene TRBV3-2) and TRBJ1-3; 7 positions match TRBD1. Trimming took 4 bases from V and 4 from J; bases not matched to a gene: 7. The CDR3 consists of 15 residues. Germline assignment: CDR1 LGHDT and CDR2 YNNKEL (reference sequence). CDR3: CASSPHRGPGNTIYF. CDR3 coding DNA: TGTGCCAGCAGCCCGCACAGGGGACCCGGAAACACCATATATTTT.

This sequence joins TRBV7-8 and TRBJ1-6; D possibly corresponds to TRBD1 (6 bases). Trimming pared 3 bases from V and 5 bases from J, leaving 8 bases between. This CDR3 has 14 amino acids. The V gene's germline CDR1 is SGHVS and CDR2 FQNEAQ. CDR3 coding DNA: TGTGCCAGCAGCTTCCACAGGGATAATTCACCCCTCCACTTT. Its translation is CASSFHRDNSPLHF.

This chain connects TRBV2 to TRBJ1-6, with 7 nucleotides matching TRBD1. The CDR3 runs 14 residues. Trimming removed 2 bases from V and 9 bases from J; junction bases left unmatched: 4. Per the germline V gene, CDR1 is SNHLY and CDR2 is FYNNEI. Here the CDR3 reads CASSEREGASPLHF. CDR3 nucleotides: TGTGCCAGCAGTGAACGGGAGGGGGCTTCACCCCTCCACTTT.

This chain joins TRBV6-5 and TRBJ1-2; 10 bases map to TRBD1. V was clipped by 5 bases and J by 4 bases; unmatched bases: 7. Germline loops: CDR1 MNHEY, CDR2 SVGAGI. This CDR3 has 15 amino acids. The CDR3 reads CASSTWDRGSYGYTF. In DNA, the CDR3 is TGTGCCAGCAGTACCTGGGACAGGGGTAGCTATGGCTACACCTTC.

The chain couples TRBV27 to TRBJ2-1; D is ambiguous. Trimming shortened V by 2 bases and J by 4 bases, and 6 bases separated the two germline ends. This CDR3 is 13 amino acids long. Germline CDR1 MNHEY, CDR2 SMNVEV (reference sequence). CDR3: CASSLGVYNEQFF. In DNA form, the CDR3 reads TGTGCCAGCAGTTTAGGAGTTTACAATGAGCAGTTCTTC.

The chain employs TRBV4-1 and TRBJ2-1; 12 bases agree with TRBD2. Germline CDR1 is MGHRA and CDR2 is YSYEKL. The trim removed 1 base at V and 1 base at J, leaving 11 bases unmatched. This CDR3 spans 20 amino acids. CDR3 amino acids: CASSQVFLAGGPMSYNEQFF. The CDR3 DNA reads as TGCGCCAGCAGCCAAGTTTTTCTAGCGGGAGGGCCGATGTCCTACAATGAGCAGTTCTTC.

The chain links TRBV3-1 (or the pseudogene TRBV3-2) to TRBJ2-4, with a possible D match to TRBD2 (6 bases). This CDR3 contains 15 residues. V dropped 4 bases and J dropped 5 bases, with 15 bases sitting between them. Looked up from germline, CDR1 is LGHDT and CDR2 is YNNKEL (reference sequence). The CDR3 coding sequence is TGTGCCAGCAGCCCCCGAGGAGGGGTAGAAAACATTCAGTACTTC. Its protein is CASSPRGGVENIQYF.

The rearrangement uses TRBV7-5 and TRBJ2-2; TRBD1 reflects the table's D call only, with no check against the DNA. TRBV7-5 is labeled a pseudogene. The CDR3 extends over 17 amino acids. Here the CDR3 DNA reads TGTGTCAGAAGCTTAGACATCGGGACATCAGGTGACGGGGAGCTGTTTTTT. As protein: CVRSLDIGTSGDGELFF.

The chain has TRBV7-8 and TRBJ2-2; no clear D gene. Trimming took off 3 bases at V and 0 bases at J, with 8 bases between the two ends. This CDR3 has 15 amino acids. Per the germline V gene, CDR1 is SGHVS and CDR2 is FQNEAQ. The CDR3 DNA is TGTGCCAGCAGCTTCGGCAGGACGAACACCGGGGAGCTGTTTTTT. Residues: CASSFGRTNTGELFF.

This rearrangement joins TRBV19 to TRBJ2-1; a weak D match, TRBD1 (5 bases). Germline V gene lookup returns CDR1 LNHDA and CDR2 SQIVND (reference sequence). CDR3 length: 14 residues. V was cut by 8 bases and J by 5 bases, with 16 bases left in between. The CDR3 loop reads CASYDSILDNEQFF. CDR3 coding DNA: TGTGCCAGTTACGACAGTATCCTGGACAATGAGCAGTTCTTC.

This chain links TRBV21-1 with TRBJ2-2; TRBD1 was called by the table and not checked on the DNA. TRBV21-1 is a pseudogene segment. CDR3 length equals 13 residues. The CDR3 reads CASSKPHRGELFF. The DNA of the CDR3 is TGTGCCAGCAGCAAACCCCACAGGGGGGAGCTGTTTTTT.

The rearrangement uses TRBV7-9 and TRBJ1-1; TRBD1 is a possible D gene (6 bases). V lost 5 bases, J lost 6 bases, and 16 bases lay in between. The CDR3 extends over 14 amino acids. Germline V CDR1 and CDR2: SEHNR, FQNEAQ (reference sequence). The CDR3: CASSPSTGYSEAFF. The CDR3 nucleotides are TGTGCCAGCAGCCCGTCAACAGGGTACTCTGAAGCTTTCTTT.

This chain connects TRBV10-3 to TRBJ2-7; TRBD1 matches at 10 bases. The germline gives CDR1 ENHRY, CDR2 SYGVKD. The CDR3 consists of 14 residues. V shed 10 bases and J 7 bases; nucleotides not matched to a gene: 13. CDR3 in amino acids: CATGTGQGLGEQYF. The CDR3 coding sequence is TGTGCCACCGGGACGGGACAGGGGCTCGGGGAGCAGTACTTC.

This chain connects TRBV10-2 to TRBJ2-4; no definite D call. Germline CDR1 and CDR2: WSHSY and SAAADI. V was shortened by 2 bases and J by 3 bases, with 11 bases between the two germline ends. The CDR3 totals 15 residues. CDR3 region: CASSEHRSHKNIQYF. CDR3 DNA: TGCGCCAGCAGTGAGCACAGATCCCACAAAAACATTCAGTACTTC.

The rearrangement links TRBV5-6 to TRBJ2-7, with D possibly TRBD1 on 6 matching bases. Germline V gene lookup returns CDR1 SGHDT and CDR2 YYEEEE. This CDR3 region has 13 residues. V was clipped by 2 bases and J by 2 bases, with 8 bases between them. CDR3 coding DNA: TGTGCCAGCAGCTTTGGACAGACCTACGAGCAGTACTTC. Translation gives CASSFGQTYEQYF.

DNA of the CDR3: TGTGCCAGCAGGCCGGGACAGGGATTTTCCGATACGCAGTATTTT. It encodes CASRPGQGFSDTQYF. The chain combines TRBV2 with TRBJ2-3, with 9 bases matching TRBD1. The V gene's germline CDR1 is SNHLY and CDR2 FYNNEI. The CDR3 length is 15 residues. Germline trimming cut 6 bases from V and 6 bases from J; bases unmatched to any gene: 10.

The chain employs TRBV4-2 and TRBJ2-3, with TRBD1 matching over 7 bases. V lost 5 bases to trimming and J lost 2 bases; unmatched junction nucleotides: 16. Germline CDR1 reads LGHNA; CDR2 reads YNFKEQ. This CDR3 spans 18 amino acids. CDR3 nucleotide sequence: TGTGCCAGCAGCTTATACTCGCCCGGGACAGACCTCACAGATACGCAGTATTTT. Amino acids: CASSLYSPGTDLTDTQYF.

V gene TRBV2 combines with J gene TRBJ2-2; TRBD2 agrees at 10 bases. The trim removed 6 bases at V and 0 bases at J, leaving 1 base unmatched. The CDR3 has 15 amino acids. CDR1 and CDR2 (germline): SNHLY, FYNNEI. CDR3 loop: CASRGTSANTGELFF. The CDR3, as DNA: TGTGCCAGCAGGGGGACTAGCGCGAACACCGGGGAGCTGTTTTTT.

V usage is TRBV10-2 and J usage is TRBJ2-7, with D unclear. The CDR3 covers 12 residues. The V gene lost 2 bases and the J gene lost 2 bases, with 4 bases spanning the gap. In germline, CDR1 is WSHSY, CDR2 SAAADI. The chain's CDR3 is CASSEGPYEQYF. The CDR3, as DNA: TGCGCCAGCAGTGAGGGGCCCTACGAGCAGTACTTC.

This clone was detected only once. The CDR3 protein is CASSQVINGRNEQFF. The CDR3 DNA sequence: TGTGCCAGCAGCCAAGTGATTAACGGGAGGAATGAGCAGTTCTTC. The V and J genes are TRBV3-1 (or the pseudogene TRBV3-2) and TRBJ2-1; TRBD2 agrees at 7 bases. Germline assignment: CDR1 LGHDT and CDR2 YNNKEL (reference sequence). V shed 1 base, J shed 7 bases, and the junction held 7 bases outside the gene matches. There are 15 residues in the CDR3.

The J gene is TRBJ2-6, the V gene TRBV6-5; the D is unclear. Germline values: CDR1 MNHEY, CDR2 SVGAGI. The CDR3 is made up of 14 amino acids. The ends were cut back, 7 bases at V and 1 base at J, with 8 bases in the middle. The DNA for the CDR3 is TGTGCCAGCAATTCCCCGTCTGGGGCCAACGTCCTGACTTTC. This sequence encodes CASNSPSGANVLTF.

This clone was observed once. The chain has TRBV19 and TRBJ1-5; possibly TRBD1 for D (6 bases). The CDR3 length is 16 residues. Germline V gene data show CDR1 as LNHDA and CDR2 as SQIVND (reference sequence). V gave up 7 bases and J gave up 3 bases, with 19 bases separating them. CDR3 region: CASTLSTSGANQPQHF. The CDR3 DNA follows: TGTGCCAGTACCCTATCCACTTCAGGGGCCAATCAGCCCCAGCATTTT.

The chain joins TRBV7-2 to TRBJ2-7; D is ambiguous. Germline V lookup: CDR1 SGHTA, CDR2 FQGNSA. This CDR3 has 12 amino acids. V was cut by 5 bases and J by 2 bases, with 7 bases left in between. In DNA, the CDR3 is TGTGCCAGCAGCGCTACAGCCTACGAGCAGTACTTC. It yields the protein CASSATAYEQYF.

V gene TRBV2 combines with J gene TRBJ2-5, with TRBD2 as a possible D gene (5 bases). The CDR3 contains 12 residues. The V end was cut by 6 bases, the J end by 5 bases, with 10 bases between. Germline loops: CDR1 SNHLY, CDR2 FYNNEI. Here the CDR3 DNA reads TGTGCCAGCAGGGAGGTCCGGGAGACCCAGTACTTC. Its protein product is CASREVRETQYF.

The gene calls are TRBV12-5 and TRBJ2-3; 12 bases are shared with TRBD2. There are 16 residues in the CDR3. Per the germline V gene, CDR1 is LGHNT and CDR2 is FRNRAP. Germline trimming cut 2 bases from V and 5 bases from J; bases unmatched to any gene: 5. CDR3 coding DNA: TGTGCTAGTGGTTTGACTAGCGGGGGGATTCTAGATACGCAGTATTTT. Protein sequence: CASGLTSGGILDTQYF.